A single sample gave rise to the 8 T cell receptor beta chains below, sequenced in a study of patients and donors after allogeneic stem cell transplantation. One entry per CDR3 protein results from TCRdb running MiXCR on the RT-PCR reads. The sample comprises about a million distinct CDR3 sequences, 15% to 20% of which are singletons, and around 6% rests with the top ten. The source material was blood, either unsorted or a sorted T cell fraction (not recorded which). These receptors were collected from a human donor who was either an allogeneic HSCT recipient or a stem cell or donor lymphocyte infusion donor (not recorded which). It is not recorded whose cells these are; they may come from a transplant donor.

This clonotype was seen more than once but under ten times. This chain uses TRBV29-1 with TRBJ2-7; the D is unclear. V lost 6 bases and J 0 bases, leaving 6 bases between the germline ends. Germline V lookup: CDR1 SQVTM, CDR2 ANQGSEA. The CDR3 covers 11 residues. The DNA for the CDR3 is TGCAGCGTAACACTCTCCTACGAGCAGTACTTC. Translated: CSVTLSYEQYF.

This clonotype turned up a few times. V and J are TRBV30 and TRBJ1-3; D ambiguous. From germline, CDR1 is GTSNPN and CDR2 SVGIG (reference sequence). The germline V and J ends were trimmed by 4 bases and 2 bases, with 9 bases remaining between them. This CDR3 comprises 13 residues. CDR3 amino acids: CAWNVNTGNTIYF. For the CDR3, the DNA is TGTGCCTGGAATGTGAATACTGGAAACACCATATATTTT.

This clonotype has more than one count but fewer than ten. The V and J genes are TRBV20-1 and TRBJ2-3, with TRBD2 matching 8 bases. Germline assignment: CDR1 DFQATT and CDR2 SNEGSKA (reference sequence). This CDR3 comprises 17 residues. Trimming took 6 bases from V and 0 from J; bases not matched to a gene: 14. The CDR3 is CSAQGLAGPTSTDTQYF. The CDR3 DNA reads as TGCAGTGCCCAGGGGCTAGCGGGTCCCACTAGCACAGATACGCAGTATTTT.

The chain carries TRBV7-8 and TRBJ2-5; the match to TRBD1 covers 9 bases. This CDR3 spans 15 amino acids. Germline V gives CDR1 SGHVS, CDR2 FQNEAQ. V gave up 5 bases and J gave up 5 bases; unmatched junction bases: 9. CDR3 sequence: CASSRRDRVKETQYF. In DNA form, the CDR3 reads TGTGCCAGCAGCAGGCGGGACAGGGTAAAGGAGACCCAGTACTTC.

This clonotype came up many times. CDR3 protein: CASSLLQGGVEQFF. The CDR3 DNA follows: TGTGCCAGCAGTCTCCTGCAGGGAGGTGTTGAGCAGTTCTTC. V gene TRBV12-3 or TRBV12-4 combines with J gene TRBJ2-1, with D perhaps TRBD2 (6 bases). This CDR3 spans 14 amino acids. Trimming shortened V by 5 bases and J by 9 bases, and 17 bases separated the two germline ends.

This clonotype showed up just a few times. The CDR3 loop reads CASSLGVPSGGADTQYF. The DNA of the CDR3 is TGTGCCAGCAGCTTAGGGGTGCCTAGCGGGGGGGCAGATACGCAGTATTTT. The chain links TRBV7-2 to TRBJ2-3; 12 positions agree with TRBD2. With V trimmed by 1 base and J by 4 bases, 6 bases remained unmatched. This CDR3 region has 17 residues. Per the germline V gene, CDR1 is SGHTA and CDR2 is FQGNSA. Together with reference TRBV7-2 and TRBJ2-3, the CDR3 gives the full variable domain: GAGVSQSPSNKVTEKGKDVELRCDPISGHTALYWYRQSLGQGLEFLIYFQGNSAPDKSGLPSDRFSAERTGGSVSTLTIQRTQQEDSAVYLCASSLGVPSGGADTQYFGPGTRLTVL.

The chain has TRBV6-1 and TRBJ1-1; no firm D call. Trimming removed 6 bases from V and 4 bases from J, with 12 bases in between. This CDR3 is 13 amino acids long. CDR1 is MNHNS and CDR2 is SASEGT in the germline V gene. The CDR3, as DNA: TGTGCCAGCAGACGGGAACAGAGCACTGAAGCTTTCTTT. Encoded protein: CASRREQSTEAFF.

This clonotype has more than one count but fewer than ten. This chain uses TRBV12-3 or TRBV12-4 with TRBJ2-2; 14 bases are a match to TRBD2. V trimming: 6 bases; J trimming: 6 bases; junction bases outside the gene matches: 6. This CDR3 has 16 amino acids. CDR3 sequence: CASSAGLAGGAGELFF. DNA for the CDR3: TGTGCCAGCAGCGCTGGACTAGCGGGAGGCGCCGGGGAGCTGTTTTTT.